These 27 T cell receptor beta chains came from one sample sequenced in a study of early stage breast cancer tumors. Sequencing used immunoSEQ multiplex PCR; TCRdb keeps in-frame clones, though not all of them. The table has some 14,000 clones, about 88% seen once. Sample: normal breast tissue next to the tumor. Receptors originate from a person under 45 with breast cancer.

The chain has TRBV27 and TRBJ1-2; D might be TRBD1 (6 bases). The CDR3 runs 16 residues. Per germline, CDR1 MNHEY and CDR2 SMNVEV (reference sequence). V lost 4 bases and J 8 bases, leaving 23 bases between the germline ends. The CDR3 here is CASSSQGSLLSEGYTF. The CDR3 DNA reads TGTGCCAGCAGTTCTCAGGGGTCCCTCCTCTCGGAGGGCTACACCTTC.

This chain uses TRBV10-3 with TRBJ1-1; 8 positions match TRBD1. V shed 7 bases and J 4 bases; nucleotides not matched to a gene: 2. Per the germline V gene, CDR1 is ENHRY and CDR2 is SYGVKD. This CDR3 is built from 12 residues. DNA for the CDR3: TGTGCCATCATGGACAGGGCCACTGAAGCTTTCTTT. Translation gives CAIMDRATEAFF.

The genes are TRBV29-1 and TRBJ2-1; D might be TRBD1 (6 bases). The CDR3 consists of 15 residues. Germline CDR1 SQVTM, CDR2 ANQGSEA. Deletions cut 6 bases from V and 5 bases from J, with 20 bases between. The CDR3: CSVDESGVSHNEQFF. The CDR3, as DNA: TGCAGCGTCGATGAGTCAGGGGTTTCCCACAATGAGCAGTTCTTC.

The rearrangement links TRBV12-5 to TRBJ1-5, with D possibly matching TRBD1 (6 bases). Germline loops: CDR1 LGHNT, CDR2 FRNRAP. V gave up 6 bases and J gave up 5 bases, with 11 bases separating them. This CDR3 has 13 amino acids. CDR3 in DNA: TGTGCTAGTGGCCTTGACAGGCATCAGCCCCAGCATTTT. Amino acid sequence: CASGLDRHQPQHF.

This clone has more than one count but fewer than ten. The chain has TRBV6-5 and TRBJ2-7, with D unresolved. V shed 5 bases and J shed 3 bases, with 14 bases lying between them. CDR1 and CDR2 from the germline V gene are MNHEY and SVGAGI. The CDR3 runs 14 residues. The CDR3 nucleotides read TGTGCCAGCAGTGACCCCCAAGGCCGCTACGAGCAGTACTTC. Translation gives CASSDPQGRYEQYF.

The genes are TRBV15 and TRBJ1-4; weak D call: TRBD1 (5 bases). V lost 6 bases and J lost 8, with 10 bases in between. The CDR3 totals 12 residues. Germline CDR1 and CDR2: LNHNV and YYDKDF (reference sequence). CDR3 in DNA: TGTGCCACCAGAGGGGTAGAGGAAAAACTGTTTTTT. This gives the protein CATRGVEEKLFF.

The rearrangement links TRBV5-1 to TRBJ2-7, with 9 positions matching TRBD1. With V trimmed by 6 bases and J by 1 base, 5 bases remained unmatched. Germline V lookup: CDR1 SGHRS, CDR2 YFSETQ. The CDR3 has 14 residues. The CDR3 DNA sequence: TGCGCCAGCAATACAGGGGGCTCGTCCTACGAGCAGTACTTC. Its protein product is CASNTGGSSYEQYF.

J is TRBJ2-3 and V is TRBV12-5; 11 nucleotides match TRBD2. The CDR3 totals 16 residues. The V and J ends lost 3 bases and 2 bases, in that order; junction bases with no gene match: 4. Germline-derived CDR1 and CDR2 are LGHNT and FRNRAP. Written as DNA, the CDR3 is TGTGCTAGTGGTTTCGGGACTAGCGGCTTCACAGATACGCAGTATTTT. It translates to CASGFGTSGFTDTQYF.

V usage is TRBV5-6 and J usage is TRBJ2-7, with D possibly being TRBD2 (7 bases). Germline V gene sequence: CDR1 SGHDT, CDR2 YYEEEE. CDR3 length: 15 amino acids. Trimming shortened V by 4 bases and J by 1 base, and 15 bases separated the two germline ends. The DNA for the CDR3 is TGTGCCAGCAGCCGGGGAGGGGGGTCTTCCTACGAGCAGTACTTC. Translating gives CASSRGGGSSYEQYF.

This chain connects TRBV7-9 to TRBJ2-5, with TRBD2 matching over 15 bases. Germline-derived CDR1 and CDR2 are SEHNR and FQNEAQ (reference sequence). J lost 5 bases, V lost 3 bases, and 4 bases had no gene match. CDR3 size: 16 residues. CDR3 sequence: CASSFGLAGGGETQYF. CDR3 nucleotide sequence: TGTGCCAGCAGCTTCGGACTAGCGGGAGGGGGGGAGACCCAGTACTTC.

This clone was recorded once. The CDR3 nucleotides read TGTGCCAGCAGCCAAGCAGGGGTGTTCGGAACTGAAGCTTTCTTT. Translated, it gives CASSQAGVFGTEAFF. V and J are TRBV4-2 and TRBJ1-1, with a possible D match to TRBD1 (6 bases). CDR3 length: 15 amino acids. Germline lookup yields CDR1 LGHNA and CDR2 YNFKEQ. V was shortened by 1 base and J by 5 bases, with 14 bases between the two germline ends.

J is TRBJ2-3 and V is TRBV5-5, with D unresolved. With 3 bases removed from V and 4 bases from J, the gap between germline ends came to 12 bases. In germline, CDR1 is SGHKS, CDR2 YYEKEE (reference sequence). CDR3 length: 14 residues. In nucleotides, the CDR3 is TGTGCCAGCAGCTCTAATCTAGACCCAGATACGCAGTATTTT. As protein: CASSSNLDPDTQYF.

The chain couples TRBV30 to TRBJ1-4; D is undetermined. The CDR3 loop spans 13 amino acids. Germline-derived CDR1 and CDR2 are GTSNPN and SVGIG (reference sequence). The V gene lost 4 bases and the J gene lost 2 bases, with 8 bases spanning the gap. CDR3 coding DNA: TGTGCCTGGAAATGGAGGACTAATGAAAAACTGTTTTTT. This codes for CAWKWRTNEKLFF. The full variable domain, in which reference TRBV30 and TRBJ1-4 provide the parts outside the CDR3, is SQTIHQWPATLVQPVGSPLSLECTVEGTSNPNLYWYRQAAGRGLQLLFYSVGIGQISSEVPQNLSASRPQDRQFILSSKKLLLSDSGFYLCAWKWRTNEKLFFGSGTQLSVL.

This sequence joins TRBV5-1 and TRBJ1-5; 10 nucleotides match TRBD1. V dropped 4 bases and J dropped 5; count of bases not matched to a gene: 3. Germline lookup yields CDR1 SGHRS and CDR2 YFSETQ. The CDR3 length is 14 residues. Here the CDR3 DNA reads TGCGCCAGCAGCCAGACAGGGGGCCATCAGCCCCAGCATTTT. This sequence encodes CASSQTGGHQPQHF.

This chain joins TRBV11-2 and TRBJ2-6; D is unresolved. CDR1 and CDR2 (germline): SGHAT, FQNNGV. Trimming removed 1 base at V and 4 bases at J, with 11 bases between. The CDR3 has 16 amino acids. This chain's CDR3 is CASSLGYGMGANVLTF. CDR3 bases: TGTGCCAGCAGCTTAGGGTACGGAATGGGGGCCAACGTCCTGACTTTC.

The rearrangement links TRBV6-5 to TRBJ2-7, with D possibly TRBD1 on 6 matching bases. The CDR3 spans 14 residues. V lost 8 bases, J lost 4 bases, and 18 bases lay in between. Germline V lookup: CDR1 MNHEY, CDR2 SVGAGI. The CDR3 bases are TGTGCCAGCGCCCAGGGGCCAGCGGTGTACGAGCAGTACTTC. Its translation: CASAQGPAVYEQYF.

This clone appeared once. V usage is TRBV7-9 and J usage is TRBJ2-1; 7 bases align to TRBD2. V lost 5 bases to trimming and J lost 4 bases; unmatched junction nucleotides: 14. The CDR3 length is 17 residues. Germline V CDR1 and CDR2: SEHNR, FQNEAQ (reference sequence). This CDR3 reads CASSDRSWREHYNEQFF. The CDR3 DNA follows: TGTGCCAGCAGCGATCGCAGTTGGCGGGAGCATTACAATGAGCAGTTCTTC.

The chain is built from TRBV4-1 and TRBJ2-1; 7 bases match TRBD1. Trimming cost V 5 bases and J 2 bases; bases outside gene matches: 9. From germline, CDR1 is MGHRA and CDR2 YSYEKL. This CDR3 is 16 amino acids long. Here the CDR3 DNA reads TGCGCCAGCAGCACCGAGGACAGGCCGGCCTACAATGAGCAGTTCTTC. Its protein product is CASSTEDRPAYNEQFF.

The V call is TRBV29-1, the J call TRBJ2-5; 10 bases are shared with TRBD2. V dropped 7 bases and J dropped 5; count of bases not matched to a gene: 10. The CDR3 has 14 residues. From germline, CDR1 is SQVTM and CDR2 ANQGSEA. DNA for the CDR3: TGCAGCGGGGAGGCTAGCGGGAGTGGGGAGACCCAGTACTTC. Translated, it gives CSGEASGSGETQYF.

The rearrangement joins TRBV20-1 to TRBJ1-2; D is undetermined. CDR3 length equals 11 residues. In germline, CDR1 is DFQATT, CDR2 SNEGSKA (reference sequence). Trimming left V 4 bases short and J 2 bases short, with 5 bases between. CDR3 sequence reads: CSATQNYGYTF. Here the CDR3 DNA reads TGCAGTGCTACACAGAACTATGGCTACACCTTC.

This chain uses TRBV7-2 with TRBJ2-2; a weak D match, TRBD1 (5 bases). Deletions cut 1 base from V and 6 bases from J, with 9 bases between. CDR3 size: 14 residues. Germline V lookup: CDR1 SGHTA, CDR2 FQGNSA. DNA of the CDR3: TGTGCCAGCAGCTTAGACCCAGGGCCCGGGGAGCTGTTTTTT. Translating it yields CASSLDPGPGELFF.

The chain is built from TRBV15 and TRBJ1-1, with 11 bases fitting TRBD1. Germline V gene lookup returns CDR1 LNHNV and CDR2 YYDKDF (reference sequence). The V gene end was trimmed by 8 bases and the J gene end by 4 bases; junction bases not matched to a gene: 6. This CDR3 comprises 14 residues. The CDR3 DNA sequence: TGTGCCACCTTGGACAGGGGGCGGGGCACTGAAGCTTTCTTT. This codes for CATLDRGRGTEAFF.

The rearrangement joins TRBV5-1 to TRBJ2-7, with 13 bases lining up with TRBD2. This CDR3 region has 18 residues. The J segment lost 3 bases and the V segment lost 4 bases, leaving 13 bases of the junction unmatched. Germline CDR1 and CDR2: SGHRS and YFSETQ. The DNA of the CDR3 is TGCGCCAGCAGCCTCCAACTAGCGGGAGGGCCTAGTCTCTACGAGCAGTACTTC. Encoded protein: CASSLQLAGGPSLYEQYF.

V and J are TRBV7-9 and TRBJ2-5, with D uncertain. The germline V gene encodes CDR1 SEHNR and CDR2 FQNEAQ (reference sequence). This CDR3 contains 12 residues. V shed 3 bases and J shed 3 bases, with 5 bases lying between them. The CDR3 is CASSFVKETQYF. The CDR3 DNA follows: TGTGCCAGCAGCTTCGTAAAAGAGACCCAGTACTTC.

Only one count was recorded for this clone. CDR3 sequence reads: CAISDNGGRAETQYF. As DNA, the CDR3 is TGTGCCATCAGTGATAATGGCGGGAGGGCCGAGACCCAGTACTTC. The genes are TRBV10-3 and TRBJ2-5, with TRBD2 matching 9 bases. Germline V gives CDR1 ENHRY, CDR2 SYGVKD. V lost 3 bases, J lost 5 bases, and 7 bases stayed unmatched. The CDR3 has 15 amino acids.

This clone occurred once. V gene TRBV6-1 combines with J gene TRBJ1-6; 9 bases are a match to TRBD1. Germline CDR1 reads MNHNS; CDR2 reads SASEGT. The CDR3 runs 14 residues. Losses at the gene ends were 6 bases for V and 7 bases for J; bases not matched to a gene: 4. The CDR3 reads CASRADRGNSPLHF. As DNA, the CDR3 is TGTGCCAGCAGAGCGGACAGGGGAAATTCACCCCTCCACTTT.

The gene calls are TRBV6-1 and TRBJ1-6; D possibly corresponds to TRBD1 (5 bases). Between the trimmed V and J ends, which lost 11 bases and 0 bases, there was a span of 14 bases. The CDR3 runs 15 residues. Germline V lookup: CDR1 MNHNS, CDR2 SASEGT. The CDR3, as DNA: TGTGCCCTGGCGGGGGGGGACTCCTATAATTCACCCCTCCACTTT. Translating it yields CALAGGDSYNSPLHF.